What follows are 24 T cell receptor beta chains derived from one specimen sequenced in a study of cytomegalovirus exposure and HLA in healthy donors. PCR involved 60 Vbeta and 13 Jbeta primers. Some clones are missing from TCRdb's copy, which holds only in-frame ones; the method was immunoSEQ multiplex PCR. The sample includes 40,000 to 60,000 clones. Material: PBMCs. All receptors come from a female donor in good health and CMV-seronegative.

This chain links TRBV7-9 with TRBJ1-2; D is undetermined. CDR3 length: 13 amino acids. Per germline, CDR1 SEHNR and CDR2 FQNEAQ (reference sequence). The CDR3: CASQLSGVYGYTF. CDR3 in DNA: TGTGCTTCACAGCTATCCGGGGTCTATGGCTACACCTTC.

The CDR3 DNA follows: TGCAGCGTTGGGACTAGCGGGGGCATGGGCGAGCAGTACTTC. It specifies CSVGTSGGMGEQYF. V usage is TRBV29-1 and J usage is TRBJ2-7; 13 bases map to TRBD2. This CDR3 contains 14 residues. Trimming took 4 bases from V and 6 from J; bases not matched to a gene: 6. Germline-derived CDR1 and CDR2 are SQVTM and ANQGSEA.

The chain uses TRBV7-2 and TRBJ2-7; maybe TRBD2 (5 bases). This CDR3 contains 14 residues. The V gene's germline CDR1 is SGHTA and CDR2 FQGNSA. V was clipped by 4 bases and J by 1 base, with 11 bases between them. CDR3 region: CASSSRTGSYEQYF. The CDR3 bases are TGTGCCAGCAGCTCCAGGACGGGATCCTACGAGCAGTACTTC.

The J gene is TRBJ1-1, the V gene TRBV5-1; no firm D call. The V gene's germline CDR1 is SGHRS and CDR2 YFSETQ. This CDR3 comprises 16 residues. V was cut by 0 bases and J by 2 bases, with 14 bases left in between. As DNA, the CDR3 is TGCGCCAGCAGCTTGGCTTTTCGACAACCAAACACTGAAGCTTTCTTT. It encodes CASSLAFRQPNTEAFF.

CDR3 nucleotides: TGCGCCAGCAGCCAAGATCAATGGGCAGGGGAAGCCAATGAGCAGTTCTTC. Its protein product is CASSQDQWAGEANEQFF. V is TRBV4-1 and J is TRBJ2-1; weak D call: TRBD1 (6 bases). The CDR3 has 17 amino acids. Trimming cost V 0 bases and J 6 bases, with 18 bases left between them. CDR1 is MGHRA and CDR2 is YSYEKL in the germline V gene.

The chain is built from TRBV29-1 and TRBJ1-1, with TRBD1 matching 11 bases. Unmatched junction bases numbered 6, after V lost 6 bases and J lost 0 bases. CDR3 length: 15 residues. Germline loops: CDR1 SQVTM, CDR2 ANQGSEA. This CDR3 is CSVGTGGSMNTEAFF. CDR3 nucleotides: TGCAGCGTCGGGACAGGGGGAAGTATGAACACTGAAGCTTTCTTT.

The rearrangement joins TRBV18 to TRBJ1-2, with 10 bases matching TRBD1. J was trimmed by 6 bases and V by 3 bases; bases with no gene match: 10. CDR3 length: 16 residues. Germline assignment: CDR1 KGHSH and CDR2 LQKENI. The CDR3 bases are TGTGCCAGCTCACCCCTGGGACAGGGGCTAAGTAATGGCTACACCTTC. Amino acid sequence: CASSPLGQGLSNGYTF. Full variable domain (outside the CDR3, taken from reference TRBV18 and TRBJ1-2): NAGVMQNPRHLVRRRGQEARLRCSPMKGHSHVYWYRQLPEEGLKFMVYLQKENIIDESGMPKERFSAEFPKEGPSILRIQQVVRGDSAAYFCASSPLGQGLSNGYTFGSGTRLTVV.

V gene TRBV7-2 combines with J gene TRBJ1-2, with 7 bases lining up with TRBD1. Looked up from germline, CDR1 is SGHTA and CDR2 is FQGNSA. V gave up 1 base and J gave up 8 bases; unmatched junction bases: 10. The CDR3 spans 15 residues. DNA for the CDR3: TGTGCCAGCAGCTTAGGAGGTGACAGGGCTCACGGCTACACCTTC. Encoded protein: CASSLGGDRAHGYTF.

The CDR3 sequence is CASSPQSTSTDTQYF. CDR3 sequence (DNA): TGTGCCAGCAGCCCACAGAGTACTAGCACAGATACGCAGTATTTT. The V gene is TRBV7-9, the J gene TRBJ2-3; D gene uncertain. Trimming pared 5 bases from V and 0 bases from J, leaving 12 bases between. The CDR3 sequence is 15 residues long. Germline V CDR1 and CDR2: SEHNR, FQNEAQ (reference sequence).

CDR3 loop: CASMRGLAPYEQYF. The CDR3 coding sequence is TGTGCCAGCATGCGAGGACTAGCTCCCTACGAGCAGTACTTC. This sequence joins TRBV6-5 and TRBJ2-7; TRBD2 agrees at 8 bases. V dropped 7 bases and J dropped 2; count of bases not matched to a gene: 7. Germline V gene sequence: CDR1 MNHEY, CDR2 SVGAGI. The CDR3 loop spans 14 amino acids.

The gene calls are TRBV29-1 and TRBJ2-7, with 10 positions matching TRBD1. CDR1 and CDR2 from the germline V gene are SQVTM and ANQGSEA. V dropped 4 bases and J dropped 0; count of bases not matched to a gene: 6. The CDR3 runs to 15 residues. The CDR3 DNA sequence: TGCAGCGTTGTTTTCCGGGACAGGGGCTCCTACGAGCAGTACTTC. Its translation is CSVVFRDRGSYEQYF.

The rearrangement uses TRBV9 and TRBJ2-1; 8 positions match TRBD1. The CDR3 sequence is 16 residues long. V shed 6 bases and J 7 bases; nucleotides not matched to a gene: 15. The germline gives CDR1 SGDLS, CDR2 YYNGEE. The CDR3 sequence is CASNRQGTLSSNEQFF. CDR3 coding DNA: TGTGCCAGCAATCGACAGGGGACGCTTTCATCGAATGAGCAGTTCTTC.

The chain joins TRBV9 to TRBJ2-5; a weak D match, TRBD2 (7 bases). The DNA end lines up better with TRBJ2-7; the J call may be wrong. Per germline, CDR1 SGDLS and CDR2 YYNGEE. This CDR3 spans 15 amino acids. CDR3 sequence (DNA): TGTGCCAGCAGCGTAGGCCTTAGGGGGGGCTACGAGCAGTACTTC. This sequence encodes CASSVGLRGGYEQYF.

This CDR3 reads CASRRQGMNTEAFF. CDR3 DNA: TGCGCCAGCAGGCGACAGGGGATGAACACTGAAGCTTTCTTT. The V call is TRBV5-1, the J call TRBJ1-1; 8 nucleotides match TRBD1. V shed 5 bases, J shed 0 bases, and the junction held 3 bases outside the gene matches. Germline V gene sequence: CDR1 SGHRS, CDR2 YFSETQ. The CDR3 is made up of 14 amino acids.

The chain has TRBV28 and TRBJ2-7, with 9 bases identical to TRBD1. Germline CDR1 reads MDHEN; CDR2 reads SYDVKM. The CDR3 totals 16 residues. The ends lost 2 bases at V and 7 bases at J; junction bases unmatched: 12. CDR3 sequence: CASSLPPGQGSGEQYF. The CDR3 bases are TGTGCCAGCAGTTTACCCCCGGGACAGGGATCGGGTGAGCAGTACTTC.

V usage is TRBV9 and J usage is TRBJ1-2; 7 bases match TRBD1. This CDR3 has 14 residues. J was trimmed by 2 bases and V by 0 bases; bases with no gene match: 1. Germline lookup yields CDR1 SGDLS and CDR2 YYNGEE. CDR3 in DNA: TGTGCCAGCAGCGTAGGACAGGGAAACTATGGCTACACCTTC. Its translation: CASSVGQGNYGYTF. Full variable domain (rest looked up from reference TRBV9 and TRBJ1-2): DSGVTQTPKHLITATGQRVTLRCSPRSGDLSVYWYQQSLDQGLQFLIQYYNGEERAKGNILERFSAQQFPDLHSELNLSSLELGDSALYFCASSVGQGNYGYTFGSGTRLTVV.

The chain employs TRBV6-5 and TRBJ1-2; no clear D gene. The V end lost 0 bases, the J end lost 7 bases, and 15 bases lay between the germline ends. The CDR3 contains 15 residues. Germline V gene lookup returns CDR1 MNHEY and CDR2 SVGAGI. CDR3 nucleotides: TGTGCCAGCAGTTACTCGCGGGAAAGGGCCTTTGGCTACACCTTC. It encodes CASSYSRERAFGYTF.

The chain recombines TRBV29-1 with TRBJ2-1; 9 positions match TRBD2. Looked up from germline, CDR1 is SQVTM and CDR2 is ANQGSEA. The junction had 3 bases not matched to a gene; V was cut back by 4 bases and J by 2 bases. The CDR3 is 14 amino acids. The CDR3 here is CSVVSGRTYNEQFF. The CDR3 DNA reads TGCAGCGTTGTGAGCGGGAGGACCTACAATGAGCAGTTCTTC.

The chain employs TRBV6-5 and TRBJ1-1; 9 bases fit TRBD1. The V and J ends lost 7 bases and 11 bases, in that order; junction bases with no gene match: 11. This CDR3 is built from 13 residues. The V gene's germline CDR1 is MNHEY and CDR2 SVGAGI. CDR3 sequence: CASTRTGAVRAFF. The CDR3 DNA reads TGTGCCAGCACCCGGACAGGGGCTGTCCGGGCTTTCTTT.

The chain carries TRBV4-1 and TRBJ2-5; D gene uncertain. Trimming shortened V by 1 base and J by 5 bases, and 11 bases separated the two germline ends. Germline-derived CDR1 and CDR2 are MGHRA and YSYEKL. CDR3 length: 14 amino acids. The CDR3 coding sequence is TGCGCCAGCAGCCAAGTTCCACCGAGTGAGACCCAGTACTTC. Translating it yields CASSQVPPSETQYF.

DNA of the CDR3: TGTGCCAGCAGCCCGCGGACAGGGAAGGACTATGGCTACACCTTC. This sequence encodes CASSPRTGKDYGYTF. The chain recombines TRBV7-8 with TRBJ1-2, with TRBD1 matching 8 bases. The ends lost 5 bases at V and 3 bases at J; junction bases unmatched: 8. CDR1 SGHVS and CDR2 FQNEAQ come from the germline V gene. The CDR3 has 15 amino acids. Full variable domain (rest looked up from reference TRBV7-8 and TRBJ1-2): GAGVSQSPRYKVAKRGQDVALRCDPISGHVSLFWYQQALGQGPEFLTYFQNEAQLDKSGLPSDRFFAERPEGSVSTLKIQRTQQEDSAVYLCASSPRTGKDYGYTFGSGTRLTVV.

This chain uses TRBV1 with TRBJ1-1; the D call in the table, TRBD1, was not verified against the DNA. TRBV1 is a pseudogene segment. The length of the CDR3 is 14 residues. CDR3 residues: CTSSFRDLKTEAFF. CDR3 DNA: TGCACCAGCAGCTTCAGGGATCTGAAGACTGAAGCTTTCTTT.

The CDR3 region has the DNA TGTGCCAGTAGCCAGGGGTCCGGGGAGCTGTTTTTT. This encodes CASSQGSGELFF. The chain couples TRBV19 to TRBJ2-2, with a weak D call TRBD1 (6 bases). The germline V gene has CDR1 LNHDA and CDR2 SQIVND (reference sequence). The CDR3 spans 12 residues. V was trimmed by 6 bases and J by 6 bases, leaving 8 bases between them.

The J gene is TRBJ1-1, the V gene TRBV30; the match to TRBD1 covers 7 bases. The CDR3 spans 14 residues. Germline CDR1 reads GTSNPN; CDR2 reads SVGIG (reference sequence). V trimming: 1 base; J trimming: 6 bases; junction bases outside the gene matches: 8. The CDR3 is CAWSGHRGSAEAFF. The CDR3 DNA reads as TGTGCCTGGAGTGGCCACAGGGGTTCCGCTGAAGCTTTCTTT.